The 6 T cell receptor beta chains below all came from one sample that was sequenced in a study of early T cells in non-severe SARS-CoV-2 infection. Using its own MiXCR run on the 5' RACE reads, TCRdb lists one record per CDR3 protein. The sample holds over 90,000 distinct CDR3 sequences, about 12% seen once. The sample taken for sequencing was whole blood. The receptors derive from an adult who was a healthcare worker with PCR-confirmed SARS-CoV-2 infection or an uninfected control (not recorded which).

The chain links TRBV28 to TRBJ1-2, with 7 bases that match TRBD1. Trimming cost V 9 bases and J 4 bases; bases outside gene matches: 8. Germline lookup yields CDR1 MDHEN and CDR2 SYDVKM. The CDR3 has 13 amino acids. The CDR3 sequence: CASWDSRGYGYTF. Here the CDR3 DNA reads TGTGCCAGTTGGGACAGTCGCGGCTATGGCTACACCTTC.

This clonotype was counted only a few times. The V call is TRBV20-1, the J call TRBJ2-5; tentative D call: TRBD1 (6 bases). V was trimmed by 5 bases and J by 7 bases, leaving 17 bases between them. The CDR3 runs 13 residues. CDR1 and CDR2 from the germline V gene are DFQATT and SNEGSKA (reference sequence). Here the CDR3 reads CSASDRPRGTQYF. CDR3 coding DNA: TGCAGTGCTTCCGACAGGCCACGGGGGACCCAGTACTTC.

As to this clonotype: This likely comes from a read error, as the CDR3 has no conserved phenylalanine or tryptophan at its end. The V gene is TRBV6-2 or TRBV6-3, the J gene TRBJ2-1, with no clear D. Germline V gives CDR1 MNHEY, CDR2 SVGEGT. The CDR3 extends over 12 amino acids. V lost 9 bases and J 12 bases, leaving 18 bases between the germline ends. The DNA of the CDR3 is TGTGCCAGTCACTCATCCGGGCCTGTGCAGTTCTCC. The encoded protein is CASHSSGPVQFS.

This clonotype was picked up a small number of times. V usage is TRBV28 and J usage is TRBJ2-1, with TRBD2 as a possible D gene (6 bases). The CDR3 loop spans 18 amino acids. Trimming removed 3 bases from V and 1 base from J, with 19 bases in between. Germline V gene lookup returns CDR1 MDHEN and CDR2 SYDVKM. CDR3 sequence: CASSFWAAGRISYNEQFF. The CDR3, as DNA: TGTGCCAGCAGTTTTTGGGCGGCGGGGCGGATTTCCTACAATGAGCAGTTCTTC.

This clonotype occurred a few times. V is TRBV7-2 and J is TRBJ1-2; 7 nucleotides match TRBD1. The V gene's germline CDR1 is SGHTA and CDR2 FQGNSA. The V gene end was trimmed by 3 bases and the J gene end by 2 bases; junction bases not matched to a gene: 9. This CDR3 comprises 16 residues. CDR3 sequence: CASSLGIRGKNYGYTF. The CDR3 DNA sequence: TGTGCCAGCAGCTTGGGGATCAGGGGGAAGAACTATGGCTACACCTTC. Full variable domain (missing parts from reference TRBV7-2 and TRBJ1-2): GAGVSQSPSNKVTEKGKDVELRCDPISGHTALYWYRQSLGQGLEFLIYFQGNSAPDKSGLPSDRFSAERTGGSVSTLTIQRTQQEDSAVYLCASSLGIRGKNYGYTFGSGTRLTVV.

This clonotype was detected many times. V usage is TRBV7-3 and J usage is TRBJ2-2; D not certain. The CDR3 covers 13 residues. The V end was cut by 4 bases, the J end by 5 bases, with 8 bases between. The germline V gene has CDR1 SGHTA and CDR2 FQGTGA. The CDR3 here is CASSYSRTGELFF. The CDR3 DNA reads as TGTGCCAGCAGCTACAGCCGGACCGGGGAGCTGTTTTTT.